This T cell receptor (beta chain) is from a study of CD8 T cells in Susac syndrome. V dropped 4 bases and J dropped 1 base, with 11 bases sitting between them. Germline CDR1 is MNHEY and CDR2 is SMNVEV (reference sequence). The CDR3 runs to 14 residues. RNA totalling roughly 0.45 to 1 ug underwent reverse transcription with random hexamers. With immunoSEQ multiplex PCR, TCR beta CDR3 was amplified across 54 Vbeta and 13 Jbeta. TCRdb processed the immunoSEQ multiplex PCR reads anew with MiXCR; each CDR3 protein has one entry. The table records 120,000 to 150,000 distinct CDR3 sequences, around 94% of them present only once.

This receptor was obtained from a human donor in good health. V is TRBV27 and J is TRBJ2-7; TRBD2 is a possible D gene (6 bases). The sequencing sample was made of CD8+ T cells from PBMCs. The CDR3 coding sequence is TGTGCCAGCAGTTACTATGGGGGGTCCTACGAGCAGTACTTC. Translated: CASSYYGGSYEQYF.